This TCR beta chain was recovered during a study of blood T cell repertoires in COVID-19. Turning to the study itself: Samples taken during acute and convalescent COVID-19 were collected in the United States, Italy and Spain. Sample material is recorded as cDNA or gDNA derived from T cells, B-cell-depleted T cells, or PBMCs.

How the authors handled the data: Nucleated cell counts were estimated from reference gene primer amplification. The method was immunoSEQ multiplex PCR; TCRdb's version includes in-frame clones alone and lacks a portion of them. The V and J calls and clone size are taken from that table; D and trimming were inferred from the DNA. The table shows some 250,000 clones, with around 90% occurring only once. CDR1 is KGHSH and CDR2 is LQKENI in the germline V gene. Trimming cost V 0 bases and J 11 bases; bases outside gene matches: 5. The length of the CDR3 is 14 residues. The J gene is TRBJ1-4, the V gene TRBV18; 8 bases line up with TRBD1. This clonotype was obtained from a woman aged 25 to 45 with acute or convalescent COVID-19. Sequenced material: peripheral blood. The CDR3 nucleotides are TGTGCCAGCTCACCACCGGACAGGGCTAGTAAACTGTTTTTT. It is translated as CASSPPDRASKLFF.